The T cell receptor (beta chain) described here comes from a study of blood T cell repertoires in COVID-19. Source study methods: Amplification with reference gene primers provided the estimates of nucleated cell counts. Profiling relied on immunoSEQ multiplex PCR, and the TCRdb table lists in-frame clones only, not all of them. The V and J calls and clone size come from that table; D and trimming were worked out from the DNA. The table has some 130,000 clones, 85% to 90% seen once. The CDR3 runs 16 residues. V dropped 3 bases and J dropped 1 base, with 15 bases sitting between them. CDR1 is SGHTA and CDR2 is FQGNSA in the germline V gene.

The TCR sequence derives from a man between 60 and 75 years old with COVID-19, enrolled during active disease. This chain connects TRBV7-2 to TRBJ2-5, with a possible D match to TRBD2 (6 bases). The sequenced sample consisted of peripheral blood. CDR3 loop: CASSFGPQAGQETQYF. CDR3 nucleotides: TGTGCCAGCAGCTTCGGGCCCCAAGCGGGCCAAGAGACCCAGTACTTC.